Each of the 18 T cell receptor beta chains below was sequenced from the same sample in a study of vaccination and CD4 T cells after COVID-19. Cultured CD4+ T cells had their DNA profiled by the Oncomine TCR Beta short-read assay. Someone extracted genomic DNA from cultured CD4+ T cells. TCRdb called the PCR reads again in MiXCR, with one record for every CDR3 protein. The top ten clones hold roughly 27% of a sample with around 10,000 distinct CDR3 sequences, under 40% of them seen once. Specified treatment: approximately 11-day PBMC culture with coronavirus spike peptide pools or control peptides (ViraFEST assay). Gathering of the CD4+ T cells, from the unexposed donor, took place before the COVID-19 pandemic (2011-2018). Antigens for these TCRs are unknown. The material sequenced was CD4+ T cells from blood, cultured in vitro. Every receptor here comes from a human donor in good health.

The chain carries TRBV20-1 and TRBJ2-7; D remains unclear. CDR1 and CDR2 from the germline V gene are DFQATT and SNEGSKA (reference sequence). This CDR3 comprises 12 residues. V dropped 1 base and J dropped 1 base, with 5 bases sitting between them. CDR3 sequence: CSARVGSYEQYF. CDR3 bases: TGCAGTGCTAGAGTGGGATCCTACGAGCAGTACTTC.

This clonotype was counted only a few times. CDR3 DNA sequence: TGCAGTGCTTTCGGGACTAGCGGGAGGAGCTCCTACAATGAGCAGTTCTTC. This encodes CSAFGTSGRSSYNEQFF. The chain joins TRBV20-1 to TRBJ2-1; 15 positions match TRBD2. Germline V gene sequence: CDR1 DFQATT, CDR2 SNEGSKA (reference sequence). CDR3 length: 17 residues. Trimming took 5 bases from V and 0 from J; bases not matched to a gene: 5.

This chain connects TRBV7-9 to TRBJ1-1; possibly TRBD1 for D (6 bases). The V end was cut by 7 bases, the J end by 4 bases, with 13 bases between. The CDR3 covers 13 residues. CDR1 and CDR2 (germline): SEHNR, FQNEAQ (reference sequence). The CDR3 loop reads CASTPGVSTEAFF. The DNA for the CDR3 is TGTGCCAGCACCCCAGGGGTTTCCACTGAAGCTTTCTTT. Full variable domain (remainder filled in from reference TRBV7-9 and TRBJ1-1): DTGVSQNPRHKITKRGQNVTFRCDPISEHNRLYWYRQTLGQGPEFLTYFQNEAQLEKSRLLSDRFSAERPKGSFSTLEIQRTEQGDSAMYLCASTPGVSTEAFFGQGTRLTVV.

This chain links TRBV7-2 with TRBJ2-1; tentative D call: TRBD2 (6 bases). From germline, CDR1 is SGHTA and CDR2 FQGNSA. The CDR3 extends over 16 amino acids. The V end lost 2 bases, the J end lost 5 bases, and 16 bases lay between the germline ends. DNA of the CDR3: TGTGCCAGCAGCTTACAACCCGGGAGAAGGAACAATGAGCAGTTCTTC. Encoded protein: CASSLQPGRRNNEQFF. Full variable domain (remainder filled in from reference TRBV7-2 and TRBJ2-1): GAGVSQSPSNKVTEKGKDVELRCDPISGHTALYWYRQSLGQGLEFLIYFQGNSAPDKSGLPSDRFSAERTGGSVSTLTIQRTQQEDSAVYLCASSLQPGRRNNEQFFGPGTRLTVL.

The rearrangement uses TRBV7-2 and TRBJ1-6, with TRBD1 as a possible D gene (5 bases). Trimming cost V 6 bases and J 10 bases, with 13 bases left between them. CDR3 length: 13 residues. Germline assignment: CDR1 SGHTA and CDR2 FQGNSA. The CDR3 loop is CASSFNWGSPLHF. The CDR3 DNA follows: TGTGCCAGCAGTTTTAACTGGGGGTCACCCCTCCACTTT.

Relative to its sample, this clonotype is medium-sized (0.01 to 0.1%). CDR3 DNA sequence: TGCAGTGGGATAGATGGGCCGGTTGGACGGCCCCAGCATTTT. Its protein is CSGIDGPVGRPQHF. The chain has TRBV20-1 and TRBJ1-5; no firm D call. V lost 7 bases, J lost 9 bases, and 22 bases lay in between. CDR1 is DFQATT and CDR2 is SNEGSKA in the germline V gene (reference sequence). The CDR3 is 14 residues long.

This clonotype appeared a few times. The chain links TRBV6-2 or TRBV6-3 to TRBJ1-5; 10 nucleotides match TRBD1. Losses at the gene ends were 6 bases for V and 4 bases for J; bases not matched to a gene: 12. Germline V gives CDR1 MNHEY, CDR2 SVGEGT. The CDR3 spans 17 residues. CDR3 in amino acids: CASRPDPAGQGNQPQHF. CDR3 nucleotide sequence: TGTGCCAGCAGACCAGATCCGGCGGGACAGGGGAATCAGCCCCAGCATTTT.

The chain combines TRBV4-1 with TRBJ2-7, with TRBD1 identical over 8 bases. Germline lookup yields CDR1 MGHRA and CDR2 YSYEKL. The V and J ends lost 1 base and 1 base, in that order; junction bases with no gene match: 12. The CDR3 consists of 18 residues. The CDR3 region is CASSQARVPGQGSYEQYF. The CDR3 DNA reads as TGCGCCAGCAGCCAAGCAAGGGTCCCTGGACAGGGTTCCTACGAGCAGTACTTC.

CDR3 sequence reads: CASSIAGSTEAFF. The DNA for the CDR3 is TGTGCCAGTAGTATAGCGGGGAGCACTGAAGCTTTCTTT. The chain employs TRBV19 and TRBJ1-1; D ambiguous. With 1 base removed from V and 4 bases from J, the gap between germline ends came to 7 bases. Germline CDR1 reads LNHDA; CDR2 reads SQIVND (reference sequence). The length of the CDR3 is 13 residues.

This chain links TRBV7-3 with TRBJ2-7; either TRBD1 or TRBD2 may fit D (5 bases each). Looked up from germline, CDR1 is SGHTA and CDR2 is FQGTGA. The CDR3 totals 15 residues. The V gene lost 2 bases and the J gene lost 0 bases, with 11 bases spanning the gap. The CDR3 DNA follows: TGTGCCAGCAGCTTAGGACCAGGGAGCTCCTACGAGCAGTACTTC. It specifies CASSLGPGSSYEQYF.

This clonotype was observed a handful of times. The V gene is TRBV19, the J gene TRBJ2-5, with D tentatively TRBD2 (5 bases). Germline V lookup: CDR1 LNHDA, CDR2 SQIVND (reference sequence). The CDR3 has 12 residues. V lost 9 bases and J lost 5, with 13 bases in between. This chain's CDR3 is CASSRRGETQYF. CDR3 DNA sequence: TGTGCCAGCTCGCGAAGAGGGGAGACCCAGTACTTC.

This clonotype showed up just a few times. This rearrangement joins TRBV6-5 to TRBJ2-3; D may be TRBD2 (6 bases). Germline loops: CDR1 MNHEY, CDR2 SVGAGI. CDR3 length: 16 residues. Deletions cut 4 bases from V and 3 bases from J, with 17 bases between. The DNA of the CDR3 is TGTGCCAGCAGTTCCCTACTAGCCGCGACAACAGATACGCAGTATTTT. Translating it yields CASSSLLAATTDTQYF.

This clonotype has a handful of counts. The genes are TRBV7-9 and TRBJ1-6, with D possibly TRBD1 on 5 matching bases. Germline V gene sequence: CDR1 SEHNR, CDR2 FQNEAQ (reference sequence). Trimming pared 5 bases from V and 8 bases from J, leaving 16 bases between. The CDR3 sequence is 15 residues long. Here the CDR3 reads CASSPERGFDSPLHF. The CDR3 nucleotides read TGTGCCAGCAGCCCCGAACGGGGGTTCGATTCACCCCTCCACTTT.

The V gene is TRBV20-1, the J gene TRBJ1-1; possible D gene TRBD1, 6 bases. Between the trimmed V and J ends, which lost 0 bases and 5 bases, there was a span of 19 bases. The CDR3 length is 16 residues. CDR1 is DFQATT and CDR2 is SNEGSKA in the germline V gene (reference sequence). CDR3 protein: CSARDPDRGVQTEAFF. CDR3 nucleotide sequence: TGCAGTGCTAGAGATCCGGACAGAGGGGTTCAAACTGAAGCTTTCTTT.

By share, this clonotype counts as medium-sized. The chain has TRBV10-3 and TRBJ2-7, with a possible D match to TRBD1 (5 bases). The V gene lost 0 bases and the J gene lost 4 bases, with 25 bases spanning the gap. Per the germline V gene, CDR1 is ENHRY and CDR2 is SYGVKD. The CDR3 has 19 residues. CDR3 sequence (DNA): TGTGCCATCAGTGAGTCGGGGCGTGGACGGATAGACAGCCTATACGAGCAGTACTTC. It specifies CAISESGRGRIDSLYEQYF.

This clonotype was seen more than once but under ten times. The gene calls are TRBV20-1 and TRBJ2-5; D remains unclear. The CDR3 runs 10 residues. The V end was cut by 6 bases, the J end by 4 bases, with 6 bases between. Germline V gene sequence: CDR1 DFQATT, CDR2 SNEGSKA (reference sequence). CDR3 nucleotides: TGCAGTGCCCCCCTAGAGACCCAGTACTTC. This encodes CSAPLETQYF.

Notes on this clonotype: A single base separates this from a much larger clone, so it may be a read error. The rearrangement links TRBV6-1 to TRBJ1-5; the D gene is possibly TRBD1 (5 bases). CDR1 and CDR2 (germline): MNHNS, SASEGT. The CDR3 is 11 amino acids. V lost 11 bases to trimming and J lost 7 bases, with 12 bases between them. The CDR3 region is CAGGTGQPQHF. DNA of the CDR3: TGTGCCGGCGGGACGGGCCAGCCCCAGCATTTT.

The chain uses TRBV6-1 and TRBJ1-4; 10 bases fit TRBD1. In germline, CDR1 is MNHNS, CDR2 SASEGT. The CDR3 has 15 amino acids. V was clipped by 5 bases and J by 7 bases; unmatched bases: 7. As DNA, the CDR3 is TGTGCCAGCAGTCTTCGACAGGGGGCAGGTGAAAAACTGTTTTTT. Encoded protein: CASSLRQGAGEKLFF.